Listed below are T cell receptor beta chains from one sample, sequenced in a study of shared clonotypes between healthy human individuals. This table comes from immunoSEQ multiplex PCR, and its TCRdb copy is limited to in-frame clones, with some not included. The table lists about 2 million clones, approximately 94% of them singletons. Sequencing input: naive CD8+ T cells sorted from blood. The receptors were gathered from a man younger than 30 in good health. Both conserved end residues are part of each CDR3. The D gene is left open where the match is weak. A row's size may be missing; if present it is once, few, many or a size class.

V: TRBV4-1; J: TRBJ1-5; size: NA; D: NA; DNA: TGCGCCAGCAGCCCTAGGACAGACCTTAGCAATCAGCCCCAGCATTTT; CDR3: CASSPRTDLSNQPQHF
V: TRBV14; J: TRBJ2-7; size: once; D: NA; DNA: TGTGCCAGCAGCCAATTTGACAGTAGCTCCTACGAGCAGTACTTC; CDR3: CASSQFDSSSYEQYF
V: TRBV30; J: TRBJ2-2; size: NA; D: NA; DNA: TGTGCCTCGACGTCGGACAGCACCGGGGAGCTGTTTTTT; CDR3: CASTSDSTGELFF
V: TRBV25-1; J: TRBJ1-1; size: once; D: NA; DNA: TGTGCCAGCAGTCCCCAGGGGTGGCAGCTGAACACTGAAGCTTTCTTT; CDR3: CASSPQGWQLNTEAFF
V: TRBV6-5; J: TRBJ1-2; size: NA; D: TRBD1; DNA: TGTGCCAGCAGTTACGACAGGGGAGATGGCTACACCTTC; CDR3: CASSYDRGDGYTF
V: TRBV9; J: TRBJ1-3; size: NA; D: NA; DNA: TGTGCCAGCAGCGCCGCCGGTGGCTCTGGAAACACCATATATTTT; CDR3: CASSAAGGSGNTIYF
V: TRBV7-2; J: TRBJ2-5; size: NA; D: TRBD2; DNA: TGTGCCAGCAGCCTATGGGGGGGAGGAGAGACCCAGTACTTC; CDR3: CASSLWGGGETQYF
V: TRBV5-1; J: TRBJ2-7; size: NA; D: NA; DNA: TGCGCCAGCAGCTTGGGAGGATCCGAGCAGTACTTC; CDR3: CASSLGGSEQYF
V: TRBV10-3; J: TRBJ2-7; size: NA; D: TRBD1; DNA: TGTGCCATCACTAAAGAGGGACAGGGGAGCTCCTACGAGCAGTACTTC; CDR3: CAITKEGQGSSYEQYF
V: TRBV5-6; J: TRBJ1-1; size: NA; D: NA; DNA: TGTGCCAGCAGTCCCCCCCCGTTGGCGGACACTGAAGCTTTCTTT; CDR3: CASSPPPLADTEAFF